The T cell receptor (beta chain) under discussion was sequenced for a study of PD-L1 blockade in urothelial cancer. Overall study: Prior regimens of chemotherapy numbered 0 to 3 per patient.

Synthetic templates analogous to TCR were spiked into all PCRs individually. Using immunoSEQ multiplex PCR, the repertoire was profiled, and TCRdb retains in-frame clones only, with some absent. The data show more than 50,000 clones, with roughly four fifths seen just once and around 4.6% held by the top ten. The junction had 13 bases not matched to a gene; V was cut back by 4 bases and J by 8 bases. This CDR3 spans 16 amino acids. Germline V gene sequence: CDR1 MNHNY, CDR2 SVGAGI (reference sequence). The chain couples TRBV6-6 to TRBJ2-1; 8 bases agree with TRBD1. The source was PBMCs, collected around atezolizumab (anti-PD-L1) treatment. This clonotype originated in a man aged 70-80 years with urothelial cancer. CDR3 sequence (DNA): TGTGCCAGCAGTTCGAGTACAGGGGGTGGAGGTTATGAGCAGTTCTTC. As protein: CASSSSTGGGGYEQFF.